This T cell receptor (beta chain) was sequenced for a study of control samples from healthy donors and cancer patients. The protocol was immunoSEQ multiplex PCR, while the TCRdb copy is restricted to in-frame clones and leaves out a portion. This sample has 150,000 to 200,000 clones, with about 94% found just once. V gave up 3 bases and J gave up 8 bases, with 7 bases separating them. Germline CDR1 reads MDHEN; CDR2 reads SYDVKM. CDR3 size: 11 residues. The clonotype comes from a woman in her thirties in good health. The chain carries TRBV28 and TRBJ1-2; unclear D gene. The source material was blood. CDR3: CASSFNKGYTF. CDR3 DNA: TGTGCCAGCAGTTTTAACAAGGGCTACACCTTC.